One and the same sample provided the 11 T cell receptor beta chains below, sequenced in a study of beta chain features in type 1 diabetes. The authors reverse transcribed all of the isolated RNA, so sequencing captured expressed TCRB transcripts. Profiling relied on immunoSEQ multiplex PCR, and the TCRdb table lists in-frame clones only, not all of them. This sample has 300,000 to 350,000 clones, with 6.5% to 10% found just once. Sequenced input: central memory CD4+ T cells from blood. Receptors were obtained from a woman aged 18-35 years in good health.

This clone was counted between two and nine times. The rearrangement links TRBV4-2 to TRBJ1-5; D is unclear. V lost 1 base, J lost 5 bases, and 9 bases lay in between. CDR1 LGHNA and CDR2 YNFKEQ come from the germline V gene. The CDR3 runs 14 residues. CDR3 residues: CASSQVPRDQPQHF. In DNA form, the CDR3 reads TGTGCCAGCAGCCAAGTCCCCCGGGATCAGCCCCAGCATTTT.

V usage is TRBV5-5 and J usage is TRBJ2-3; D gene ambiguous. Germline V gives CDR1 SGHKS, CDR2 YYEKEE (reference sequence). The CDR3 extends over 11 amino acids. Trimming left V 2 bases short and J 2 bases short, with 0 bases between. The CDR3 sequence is CASSFTDTQYF. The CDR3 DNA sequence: TGTGCCAGCAGCTTCACAGATACGCAGTATTTT.

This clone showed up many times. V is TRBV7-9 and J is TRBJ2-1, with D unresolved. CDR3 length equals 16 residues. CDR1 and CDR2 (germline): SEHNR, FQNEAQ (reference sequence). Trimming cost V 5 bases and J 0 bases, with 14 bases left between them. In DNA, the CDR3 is TGTGCCAGCAGCCCAGTCTATACTGCCTCCTACAATGAGCAGTTCTTC. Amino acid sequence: CASSPVYTASYNEQFF.

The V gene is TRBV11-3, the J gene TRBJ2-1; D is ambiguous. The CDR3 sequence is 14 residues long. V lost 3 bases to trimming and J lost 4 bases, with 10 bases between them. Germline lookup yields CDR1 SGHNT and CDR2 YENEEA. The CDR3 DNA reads TGTGCCAGCAGCTTTTTCGGAGAATACAATGAGCAGTTCTTC. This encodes CASSFFGEYNEQFF.

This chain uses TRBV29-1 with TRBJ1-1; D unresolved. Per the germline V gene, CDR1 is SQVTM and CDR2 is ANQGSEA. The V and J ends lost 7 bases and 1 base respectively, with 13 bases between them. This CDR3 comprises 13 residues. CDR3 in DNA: TGCAGCGCCCGTGGAAATCCGAACACTGAAGCTTTCTTT. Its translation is CSARGNPNTEAFF.

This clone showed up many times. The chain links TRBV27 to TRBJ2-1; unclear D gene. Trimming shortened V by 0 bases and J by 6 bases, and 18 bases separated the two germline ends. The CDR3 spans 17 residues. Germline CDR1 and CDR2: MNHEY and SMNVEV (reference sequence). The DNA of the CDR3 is TGTGCCAGCAGTTTATCGTTTAGCATCCGCTATACCAATGAGCAGTTCTTC. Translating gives CASSLSFSIRYTNEQFF.

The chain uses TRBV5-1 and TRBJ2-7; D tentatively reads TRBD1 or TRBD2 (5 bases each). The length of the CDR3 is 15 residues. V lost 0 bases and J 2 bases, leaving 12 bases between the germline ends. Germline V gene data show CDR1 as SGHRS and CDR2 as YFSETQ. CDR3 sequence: CASSLGGDQTYEQYF. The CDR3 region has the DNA TGCGCCAGCAGCTTGGGTGGGGACCAAACCTACGAGCAGTACTTC.

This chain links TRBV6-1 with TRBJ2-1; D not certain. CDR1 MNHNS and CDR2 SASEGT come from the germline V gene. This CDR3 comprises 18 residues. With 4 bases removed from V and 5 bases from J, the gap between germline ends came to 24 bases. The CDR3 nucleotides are TGTGCCAGCAGTGCGAGCATACCCGGATCCTCGAGGCACAATGAGCAGTTCTTC. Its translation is CASSASIPGSSRHNEQFF.

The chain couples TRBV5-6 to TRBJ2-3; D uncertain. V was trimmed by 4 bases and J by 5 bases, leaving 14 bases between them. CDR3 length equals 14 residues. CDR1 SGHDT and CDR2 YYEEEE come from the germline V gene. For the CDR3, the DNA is TGTGCCAGCAGCGCGAGCTGGCTCGGAGATACGCAGTATTTT. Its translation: CASSASWLGDTQYF.

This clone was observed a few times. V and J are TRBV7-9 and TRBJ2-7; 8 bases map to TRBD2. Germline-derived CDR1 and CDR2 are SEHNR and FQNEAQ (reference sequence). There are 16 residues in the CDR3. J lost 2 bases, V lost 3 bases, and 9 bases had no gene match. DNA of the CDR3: TGTGCCAGCAGCTTTGGGATAGCGGGACCCACCTACGAGCAGTACTTC. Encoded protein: CASSFGIAGPTYEQYF.

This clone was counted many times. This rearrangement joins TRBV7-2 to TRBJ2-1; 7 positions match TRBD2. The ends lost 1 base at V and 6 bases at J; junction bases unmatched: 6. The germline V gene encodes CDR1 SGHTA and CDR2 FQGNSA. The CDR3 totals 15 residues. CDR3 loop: CASSLDYRTSNEQFF. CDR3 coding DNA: TGTGCCAGCAGCTTAGATTATCGGACTAGCAATGAGCAGTTCTTC.